This T cell receptor (beta chain) was identified during a study of immune evolution from preneoplasia to lung adenocarcinoma. Findings and limits, study-wide: Later-stage lesions seemingly showed higher T cell density and diversity than normal lung. Top clone share appeared to fall from AAH through AIS, MIA, adenocarcinoma.

The CDR3 contains 15 residues. Germline CDR1 and CDR2: MNHNS and SASEGT. Comments on this clone: What it binds is not known. At one boundary the junction diverges from the germline segment, which might be a read error.

Assay: immunoSEQ multiplex PCR; the TCRdb copy retains only in-frame clones and omits some. The sample has just over 14,000 clones, over 65% seen once. Nucleic acids came from premalignant or tumor cells enriched by macro-dissection. Sequencing used FFPE minimally invasive lung adenocarcinoma tissue. This TCR was sampled from a person aged 60 to 85 with lung adenocarcinoma. V and J are TRBV6-1 and TRBJ2-2; D is tentatively TRBD1 or TRBD2 (7 bases each). The CDR3 loop is CASTEARGGSGELFF. The CDR3 coding sequence is TGTGCCAGCACTGAAGCCAGGGGGGGGTCCGGGGAGCTGTTTTTT.